These 25 T cell receptor beta chains originate from one sample sequenced in a study of cytomegalovirus exposure and HLA in healthy donors. With 60 Vbeta and 13 Jbeta primers, the PCR was carried out. Produced via immunoSEQ multiplex PCR; TCRdb's table is partial and in-frame only. The sample has over 150,000 clones, approximately 69% seen once. Sequencing was performed on PBMCs. The receptors originated from a man younger than 40 in good health and CMV-seronegative.

The V and J genes are TRBV5-1 and TRBJ2-7; 9 bases line up with TRBD1. Germline CDR1 reads SGHRS; CDR2 reads YFSETQ. This CDR3 region has 13 residues. Losses at the gene ends were 5 bases for V and 5 bases for J; bases not matched to a gene: 5. CDR3 nucleotide sequence: TGCGCCAGCAGAAGGGACAGGGAAGACGAGCAGTACTTC. Translation: CASRRDREDEQYF.

In regard to this clone: At one boundary the junction diverges from the germline segment, which might be a read error. The CDR3 sequence: CSVGEGYYGYPF. The CDR3 region has the DNA TGCAGCGTTGGCGAGGGTTACTATGGCTACCCCTTC. This sequence joins TRBV29-1 and TRBJ1-2; D not resolved. Germline assignment: CDR1 SQVTM and CDR2 ANQGSEA. This CDR3 is 12 amino acids long.

V usage is TRBV7-2 and J usage is TRBJ2-7, with D tentatively TRBD2 (5 bases). Trimming shortened V by 1 base and J by 0 bases, and 10 bases separated the two germline ends. This CDR3 is 15 amino acids long. Germline CDR1 reads SGHTA; CDR2 reads FQGNSA. CDR3 coding DNA: TGTGCCAGCAGCTTAGTCGGGGAGAGCTCCTACGAGCAGTACTTC. Protein sequence: CASSLVGESSYEQYF.

V and J are TRBV5-6 and TRBJ2-7; 12 bases line up with TRBD1. The V gene's germline CDR1 is SGHDT and CDR2 YYEEEE. The CDR3 contains 15 residues. The trim removed 2 bases at V and 5 bases at J, leaving 5 bases unmatched. DNA for the CDR3: TGTGCCAGCAGCTTTGGGACAGGGGGCTTCGACGAGCAGTACTTC. It specifies CASSFGTGGFDEQYF.

This clone was counted a few times. The J gene is TRBJ2-7, the V gene TRBV5-6; weak D call: TRBD2 (5 bases). The germline V gene encodes CDR1 SGHDT and CDR2 YYEEEE. V was shortened by 4 bases and J by 2 bases, with 13 bases between the two germline ends. The CDR3 spans 14 residues. Here the CDR3 DNA reads TGTGCCAGCAGCGCGGGCTCCACTACCTACGAGCAGTACTTC. Translating gives CASSAGSTTYEQYF.

This chain connects TRBV6-5 to TRBJ2-7, with TRBD1 identical over 10 bases. This CDR3 region has 13 residues. The V segment lost 7 bases and the J segment 4 bases; nucleotides outside the gene matches: 4. Germline V gene sequence: CDR1 MNHEY, CDR2 SVGAGI. This chain's CDR3 is CASMGTGAYEQYF. DNA of the CDR3: TGTGCCAGCATGGGGACAGGGGCTTACGAGCAGTACTTC.

In its sample, this clone was seen once. V gene TRBV9 combines with J gene TRBJ2-1, with 11 bases fitting TRBD1. The length of the CDR3 is 14 residues. The trim removed 5 bases at V and 5 bases at J, leaving 3 bases unmatched. The germline CDR1 and CDR2 sequences are SGDLS and YYNGEE. The CDR3 coding sequence is TGTGCCAGCAGTGGGGACAGGGGGGACAATGAGCAGTTCTTC. It is translated as CASSGDRGDNEQFF.

The chain has TRBV28 and TRBJ2-6; D may be TRBD1 (6 bases). Germline-derived CDR1 and CDR2 are MDHEN and SYDVKM. The CDR3 loop spans 15 amino acids. Trimming left V 11 bases short and J 2 bases short, with 16 bases between. The CDR3 DNA sequence: TGTGCCGCTTGGGGGCGCCAAACTGGGGCCAACGTCCTGACTTTC. It specifies CAAWGRQTGANVLTF.

J is TRBJ2-3 and V is TRBV27; 14 bases fit TRBD2. The CDR3 spans 16 residues. The germline CDR1 and CDR2 sequences are MNHEY and SMNVEV (reference sequence). After removal of 3 bases from V and 3 bases from J, the junction contained 2 bases not matched to a gene. The CDR3 protein is CASSFWTSGGTDTQYF. Written as DNA, the CDR3 is TGTGCCAGCAGTTTTTGGACTAGCGGGGGGACAGATACGCAGTATTTT.

The CDR3 loop is CASSGGGEYRDQFF. The CDR3 nucleotides read TGTGCCAGCAGTGGGGGGGGCGAGTACAGGGATCAGTTCTTC. J is TRBJ2-1 and V is TRBV28, with D perhaps TRBD2 (7 bases). The CDR3 has 14 amino acids. Per the germline V gene, CDR1 is MDHEN and CDR2 is SYDVKM. The V end lost 5 bases, the J end lost 13 bases, and 21 bases lay between the germline ends.

This clone was detected only a few times. The chain is built from TRBV7-9 and TRBJ1-1, with a possible D match to TRBD1 (6 bases). The CDR3 consists of 13 residues. The germline V gene has CDR1 SEHNR and CDR2 FQNEAQ (reference sequence). Trimming took off 2 bases at V and 8 bases at J, with 12 bases between the two ends. CDR3 region: CASSLFQQGEAFF. In DNA, the CDR3 is TGTGCCAGCAGCTTATTCCAGCAGGGGGAAGCTTTCTTT.

This clone was seen just once. The rearrangement joins TRBV12-2 to TRBJ1-5; the table's D call, TRBD1, was not checked against the DNA. TRBV12-2 is a recognized pseudogene. This CDR3 contains 15 residues. The CDR3 DNA follows: TGTGCAAGTCGCTTAGACACTCAGGGCAATCAGCCCCAGCATTTT. The encoded protein is CASRLDTQGNQPQHF.

The chain has TRBV7-2 and TRBJ2-2; D perhaps matches TRBD1 (5 bases). V gave up 6 bases and J gave up 4 bases, with 9 bases separating them. The CDR3 covers 13 residues. Germline lookup yields CDR1 SGHTA and CDR2 FQGNSA. The CDR3 loop is CASRGRGTGELFF. The CDR3 bases are TGTGCCAGCAGGGGGCGAGGCACCGGGGAGCTGTTTTTT.

This clone was found once. J is TRBJ2-3 and V is TRBV4-3; no firm D call. The CDR3 extends over 14 amino acids. With 0 bases removed from V and 1 base from J, the gap between germline ends came to 5 bases. The germline V gene encodes CDR1 LGHNA and CDR2 YSLEER. CDR3 in amino acids: CASSQDTRTDTQYF. The CDR3 DNA is TGCGCCAGCAGCCAAGACACTCGCACAGATACGCAGTATTTT.

The J gene is TRBJ2-1, the V gene TRBV2; 14 positions agree with TRBD2. This CDR3 spans 16 amino acids. V lost 5 bases to trimming and J lost 4 bases; unmatched junction nucleotides: 4. Germline V CDR1 and CDR2: SNHLY, FYNNEI. CDR3: CASSPGTSGGYNEQFF. The CDR3 DNA follows: TGTGCCAGCAGTCCCGGGACTAGCGGGGGTTACAATGAGCAGTTCTTC.

The V gene is TRBV27, the J gene TRBJ1-4; D is possibly TRBD1 (6 bases). V was pared by 6 bases and J by 8 bases, with 19 bases between. This CDR3 is 15 amino acids long. Germline V gene data show CDR1 as MNHEY and CDR2 as SMNVEV (reference sequence). The CDR3 bases are TGTGCCAGCAGCCAGACAGGACAATCATTCGAAAAACTGTTTTTT. The encoded protein is CASSQTGQSFEKLFF. The whole variable domain, remainder taken from reference TRBV27 and TRBJ1-4, is EAQVTQNPRYLITVTGKKLTVTCSQNMNHEYMSWYRQDPGLGLRQIYYSMNVEVTDKGDVPEGYKVSRKEKRNFPLILESPSPNQTSLYFCASSQTGQSFEKLFFGSGTQLSVL.

The chain joins TRBV15 to TRBJ2-1; D might be TRBD1 (5 bases). Germline V gene sequence: CDR1 LNHNV, CDR2 YYDKDF (reference sequence). Deletions cut 1 base from V and 6 bases from J, with 10 bases between. The CDR3 totals 14 residues. CDR3 sequence reads: CATSRVRVGNEQFF. The CDR3 DNA reads TGTGCCACCAGCAGAGTCAGGGTTGGCAATGAGCAGTTCTTC. The variable domain in full, with the rest retrieved from reference TRBV15 and TRBJ2-1, is DAMVIQNPRYQVTQFGKPVTLSCSQTLNHNVMYWYQQKSSQAPKLLFHYYDKDFNNEADTPDNFQSRRPNTSFCFLDIRSPGLGDTAMYLCATSRVRVGNEQFFGPGTRLTVL.

This clone showed up just a few times. This chain links TRBV5-1 with TRBJ2-2; 8 bases line up with TRBD1. V was clipped by 2 bases and J by 5 bases; unmatched bases: 5. The CDR3 consists of 15 residues. CDR1 and CDR2 (germline): SGHRS, YFSETQ. CDR3 DNA: TGCGCCAGCAGCTTACAGGGGGATAATACCGGGGAGCTGTTTTTT. Translating gives CASSLQGDNTGELFF.

The V call is TRBV6-6, the J call TRBJ2-7, with 10 bases matching TRBD1. The V gene's germline CDR1 is MNHNY and CDR2 SVGAGI (reference sequence). There are 13 residues in the CDR3. V trimming: 4 bases; J trimming: 6 bases; junction bases outside the gene matches: 3. The CDR3: CASSSRQGAEQYF. CDR3 nucleotide sequence: TGTGCCAGCAGTTCACGACAGGGGGCCGAGCAGTACTTC.

The V gene is TRBV6-5, the J gene TRBJ2-2; 9 nucleotides line up with TRBD1. Per the germline V gene, CDR1 is MNHEY and CDR2 is SVGAGI. The CDR3 spans 15 residues. The V and J ends lost 7 bases and 4 bases, in that order; junction bases with no gene match: 7. The CDR3 here is CASTEQGASTGELFF. CDR3 bases: TGTGCCAGCACCGAACAGGGGGCGTCCACCGGGGAGCTGTTTTTT.

CDR3 amino acids: CASSLIGSGGDTQYF. The CDR3 coding sequence is TGTGCCAGCAGCTTGATAGGTAGCGGGGGGGATACGCAGTATTTT. This chain joins TRBV5-6 and TRBJ2-3, with 10 bases matching TRBD2. Looked up from germline, CDR1 is SGHDT and CDR2 is YYEEEE. This CDR3 is built from 15 residues. The V and J ends lost 1 base and 6 bases, in that order; junction bases with no gene match: 5.

V is TRBV7-6 and J is TRBJ1-2; 8 bases fit TRBD1. The CDR3 contains 15 residues. Per the germline V gene, CDR1 is SGHVS and CDR2 is FNYEAQ. The ends lost 5 bases at V and 8 bases at J; junction bases unmatched: 13. The CDR3 coding sequence is TGTGCCAGCAGCCCCCCTCCCGGACAGGGCAGGGGCTACACCTTC. It translates to CASSPPPGQGRGYTF.

The V call is TRBV10-3, the J call TRBJ2-1; 14 bases match TRBD2. The germline V gene has CDR1 ENHRY and CDR2 SYGVKD. V shed 0 bases and J 2 bases; nucleotides not matched to a gene: 9. The CDR3 is 20 residues long. The CDR3 reads CAISESRTSGGFSAYNEQFF. As DNA, the CDR3 is TGTGCCATCAGTGAGTCGAGGACTAGCGGGGGGTTTTCGGCCTACAATGAGCAGTTCTTC.

The gene calls are TRBV5-4 and TRBJ2-7, with 12 bases matching TRBD2. After removal of 0 bases from V and 2 bases from J, the junction contained 0 bases not matched to a gene. The V gene's germline CDR1 is SGHNT and CDR2 YYREEE (reference sequence). The CDR3 consists of 15 residues. CDR3 region: CASSLGLAGAYEQYF. The CDR3 DNA reads TGTGCCAGCAGCTTGGGACTAGCGGGGGCCTACGAGCAGTACTTC.

The genes are TRBV19 and TRBJ1-6, with TRBD1 matching 7 bases. CDR1 LNHDA and CDR2 SQIVND come from the germline V gene (reference sequence). The CDR3 loop spans 15 amino acids. The V segment lost 6 bases and the J segment 5 bases; nucleotides outside the gene matches: 7. The CDR3 reads CASSHLGTDNSPLHF. CDR3 in DNA: TGTGCCAGTAGCCACCTGGGGACAGATAATTCACCCCTCCACTTT.